These 5 T cell receptor beta chains originate from one sample sequenced in a study of cytomegalovirus exposure and HLA in healthy donors. With 60 Vbeta and 13 Jbeta primers, the PCR was carried out. Clones were sequenced by immunoSEQ multiplex PCR, and TCRdb holds only the in-frame ones, with some missing. The sample records more than 150,000 clones, roughly 79% being singletons. Material: PBMCs. Receptors were obtained from a man in his forties in good health and CMV-seronegative.

CDR3 residues: CASSPSPGKLVSTEQFF. The CDR3, as DNA: TGTGCCAGCAGTCCATCCCCAGGCAAGTTGGTATCCACTGAGCAGTTCTTC. The V and J genes are TRBV27 and TRBJ2-1, with D hard to call. The ends were cut back, 5 bases at V and 9 bases at J, with 26 bases in the middle. In germline, CDR1 is MNHEY, CDR2 SMNVEV (reference sequence). The CDR3 covers 17 residues.

The chain has TRBV28 and TRBJ1-1; tentatively, D is TRBD1 (5 bases). The CDR3 is made up of 15 amino acids. The germline gives CDR1 MDHEN, CDR2 SYDVKM. Trimming took 2 bases from V and 3 from J, leaving 13 bases between them. The CDR3 DNA sequence: TGTGCCAGCAGTTTAGGTCGCCTAGGGGACACTGAAGCTTTCTTT. This translates into CASSLGRLGDTEAFF.

V is TRBV4-1 and J is TRBJ2-7; no definite D call. Germline V lookup: CDR1 MGHRA, CDR2 YSYEKL. Between the trimmed V and J ends, which lost 2 bases and 0 bases, there was a span of 14 bases. This CDR3 has 16 residues. The CDR3 loop reads CASSQPSELSSYEQYF. In DNA form, the CDR3 reads TGCGCCAGCAGCCAACCGAGTGAATTGAGCTCCTACGAGCAGTACTTC.

The chain is built from TRBV11-2 and TRBJ2-3; 7 bases line up with TRBD2. Germline CDR1 SGHAT, CDR2 FQNNGV. The CDR3 has 17 amino acids. J was trimmed by 11 bases and V by 4 bases; bases with no gene match: 21. The CDR3 bases are TGTGCCAGCAGCTCGCCCTTCAAAGCGGGAAACAGAATGGGGCAGTATTTT. It encodes CASSSPFKAGNRMGQYF.

This clone was picked up one time. The rearrangement uses TRBV7-9 and TRBJ2-2; tentative D call: TRBD2 (6 bases). Trimming shortened V by 5 bases and J by 5 bases, and 9 bases separated the two germline ends. Per germline, CDR1 SEHNR and CDR2 FQNEAQ (reference sequence). CDR3 length equals 13 residues. The CDR3 reads CASSRDSTGELFF. In DNA form, the CDR3 reads TGTGCCAGCAGCCGGGACTCAACCGGGGAGCTGTTTTTT. The entire variable domain, with the rest obtained from reference TRBV7-9 and TRBJ2-2, is as follows: DTGVSQNPRHKITKRGQNVTFRCDPISEHNRLYWYRQTLGQGPEFLTYFQNEAQLEKSRLLSDRFSAERPKGSFSTLEIQRTEQGDSAMYLCASSRDSTGELFFGEGSRLTVL.